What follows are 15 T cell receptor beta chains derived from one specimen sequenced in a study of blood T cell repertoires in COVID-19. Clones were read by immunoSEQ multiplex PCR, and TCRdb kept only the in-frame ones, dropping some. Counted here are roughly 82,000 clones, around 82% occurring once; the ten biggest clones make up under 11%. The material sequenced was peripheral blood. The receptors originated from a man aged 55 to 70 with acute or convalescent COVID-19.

The CDR3, as DNA: TGCGCCAGCAGCCAAGGTGCCGGACAGATTAGCAATCAGCCCCAGCATTTT. Protein product: CASSQGAGQISNQPQHF. V and J are TRBV4-1 and TRBJ1-5; D might be TRBD1 (6 bases). The germline gives CDR1 MGHRA, CDR2 YSYEKL. The V end was cut by 1 base, the J end by 0 bases, with 13 bases between. There are 17 residues in the CDR3.

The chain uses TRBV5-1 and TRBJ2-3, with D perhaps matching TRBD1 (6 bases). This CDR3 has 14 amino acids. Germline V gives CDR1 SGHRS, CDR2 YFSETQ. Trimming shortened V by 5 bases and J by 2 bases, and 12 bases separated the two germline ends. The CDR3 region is CASRGDNPTDTQYF. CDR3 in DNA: TGCGCCAGCAGAGGGGACAACCCCACAGATACGCAGTATTTT.

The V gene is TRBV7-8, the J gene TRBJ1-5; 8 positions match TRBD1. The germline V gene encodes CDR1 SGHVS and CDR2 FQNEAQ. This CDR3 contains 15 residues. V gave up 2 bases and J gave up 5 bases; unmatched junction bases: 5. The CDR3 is CASSLYQGAYQPQHF. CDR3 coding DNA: TGTGCCAGCAGCTTATACCAGGGGGCTTATCAGCCCCAGCATTTT.

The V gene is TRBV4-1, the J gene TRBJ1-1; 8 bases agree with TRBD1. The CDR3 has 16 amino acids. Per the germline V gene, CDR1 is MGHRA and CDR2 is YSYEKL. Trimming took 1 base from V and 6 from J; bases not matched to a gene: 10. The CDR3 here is CASSQGQGASGAEAFF. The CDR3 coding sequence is TGCGCCAGCAGCCAAGGGCAGGGGGCGAGCGGAGCTGAAGCTTTCTTT.

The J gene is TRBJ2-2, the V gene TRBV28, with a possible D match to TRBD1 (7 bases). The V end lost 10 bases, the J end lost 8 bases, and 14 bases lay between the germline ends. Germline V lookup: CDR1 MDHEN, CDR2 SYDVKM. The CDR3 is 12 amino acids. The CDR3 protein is CANGQEGGELFF. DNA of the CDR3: TGTGCCAACGGACAGGAGGGTGGGGAGCTGTTTTTT.

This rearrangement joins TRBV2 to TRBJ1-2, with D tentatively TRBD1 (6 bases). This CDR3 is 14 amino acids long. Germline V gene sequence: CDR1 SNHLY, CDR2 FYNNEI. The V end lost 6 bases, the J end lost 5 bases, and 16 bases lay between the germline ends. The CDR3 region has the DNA TGTGCCAGCAGCTCACAGGGACCGATATATGGCTACACCTTC. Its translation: CASSSQGPIYGYTF.

The CDR3 sequence is CGGGVETQYF. The DNA for the CDR3 is TGCGGGGGAGGGGTAGAGACCCAGTACTTC. The chain combines TRBV20-1 with TRBJ2-5; the match to TRBD2 covers 7 bases. The V gene's germline CDR1 is DFQATT and CDR2 SNEGSKA (reference sequence). The CDR3 is 10 amino acids.

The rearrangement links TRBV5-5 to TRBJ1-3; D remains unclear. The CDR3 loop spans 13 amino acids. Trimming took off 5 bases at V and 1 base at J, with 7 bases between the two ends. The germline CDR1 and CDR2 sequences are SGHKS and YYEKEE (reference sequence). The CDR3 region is CASRLISGNTIYF. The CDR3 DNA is TGTGCCAGCAGACTGATATCTGGAAACACCATATATTTT.

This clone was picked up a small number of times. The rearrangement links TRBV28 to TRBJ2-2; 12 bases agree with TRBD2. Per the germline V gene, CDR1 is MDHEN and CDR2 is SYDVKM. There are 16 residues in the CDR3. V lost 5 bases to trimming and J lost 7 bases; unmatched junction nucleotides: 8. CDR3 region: CASSRTSGKTGGELFF. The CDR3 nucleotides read TGTGCCAGCAGTCGGACTAGCGGGAAAACAGGCGGGGAGCTGTTTTTT.

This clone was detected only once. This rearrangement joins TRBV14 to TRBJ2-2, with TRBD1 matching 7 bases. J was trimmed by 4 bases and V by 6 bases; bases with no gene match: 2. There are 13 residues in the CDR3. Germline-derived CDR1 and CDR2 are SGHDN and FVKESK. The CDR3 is CASRTGSTGELFF. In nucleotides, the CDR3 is TGTGCCAGCAGGACAGGGTCCACCGGGGAGCTGTTTTTT.

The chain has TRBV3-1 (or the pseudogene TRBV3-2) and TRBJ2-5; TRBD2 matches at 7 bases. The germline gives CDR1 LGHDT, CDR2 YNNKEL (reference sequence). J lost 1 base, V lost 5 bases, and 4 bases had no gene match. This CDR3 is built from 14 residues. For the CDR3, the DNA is TGTGCCAGCAGCTCAAGGACTAGCCAAGAGACCCAGTACTTC. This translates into CASSSRTSQETQYF.

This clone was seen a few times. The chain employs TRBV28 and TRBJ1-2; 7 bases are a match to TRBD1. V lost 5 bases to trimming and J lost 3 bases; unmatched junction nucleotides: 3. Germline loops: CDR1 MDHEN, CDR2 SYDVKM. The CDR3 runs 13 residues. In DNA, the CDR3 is TGTGCCAGCAGTCCAACAGGGGACTATGGCTACACCTTC. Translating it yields CASSPTGDYGYTF.

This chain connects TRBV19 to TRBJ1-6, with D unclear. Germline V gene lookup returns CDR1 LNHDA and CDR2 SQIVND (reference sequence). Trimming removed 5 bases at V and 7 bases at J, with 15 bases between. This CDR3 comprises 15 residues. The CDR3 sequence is CASSLSEAQNSPLHF. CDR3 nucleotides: TGTGCCAGTAGTCTGAGTGAGGCCCAAAATTCACCCCTCCACTTT. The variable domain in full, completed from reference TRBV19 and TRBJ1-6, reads DGGITQSPKYLFRKEGQNVTLSCEQNLNHDAMYWYRQDPGQGLRLIYYSQIVNDFQKGDIAEGYSVSREKKESFPLTVTSAQKNPTAFYLCASSLSEAQNSPLHFGNGTRLTVT.

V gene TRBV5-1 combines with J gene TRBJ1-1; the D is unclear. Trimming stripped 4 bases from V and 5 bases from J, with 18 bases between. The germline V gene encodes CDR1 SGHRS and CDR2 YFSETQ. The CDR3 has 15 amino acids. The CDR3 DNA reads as TGCGCCAGCAGCCCCGGGTTTGGCCTGCGGACTGAAGCTTTCTTT. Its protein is CASSPGFGLRTEAFF.

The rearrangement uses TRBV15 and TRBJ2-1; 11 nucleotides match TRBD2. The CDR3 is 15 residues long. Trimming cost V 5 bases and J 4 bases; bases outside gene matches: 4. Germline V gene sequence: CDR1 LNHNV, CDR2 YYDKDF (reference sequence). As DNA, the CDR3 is TGTGCCACCAGCGGGGGACTAGCGGCTTACAATGAGCAGTTCTTC. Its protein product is CATSGGLAAYNEQFF.